Listed below are T cell receptor beta chains from one sample, sequenced in a study of a mutant IDH1 vaccine in newly diagnosed glioma. Sequencing used immunoSEQ multiplex PCR; TCRdb keeps in-frame clones, though not all of them. The sample holds 80,000 to 100,000 clones, more than 65% seen once. Sequencing was performed on PBMCs, taken from a glioma patient treated with radiotherapy, temozolomide or both. The receptors come from a man aged 40-49 years with glioma. Some clones in this sample may be carry-over from other donors' samples. CDR3s include the opening cysteine and the closing phenylalanine or tryptophan. The D gene is left open where the match is weak. Not every row has a clone size; where given, it reads once, few, many or a size class.

TRBJ1-4 TRBV7-6 - - TGTGCCAGCGGGACCGCCGCAACTAATGAAAAACTGTTTTTT CASGTAATNEKLFF
TRBJ1-1 TRBV5-1 - TRBD1 TGCGCCAGCAGGCCGACAGGGGCGAACACTGAAGCTTTCTTT CASRPTGANTEAFF
TRBJ1-5 TRBV2 few - TGTGCCAGCAGTGAAGGAATTCATAGCAATCAGCCCCAGCATTTT CASSEGIHSNQPQHF
TRBJ2-5 TRBV18 few TRBD1 TGTGCCAGCTCACAACAGGGGGATGAGACCCAGTACTTC CASSQQGDETQYF
TRBJ2-4 TRBV10-3 few - TGTGCCATCAGTGAGGGGCAGGGAAACATTCAGTACTTC CAISEGQGNIQYF
TRBJ1-2 TRBV6-5 few - TGTGCCAGCAGTTTACGCCAGGGAGGTGGCTACACCTTC CASSLRQGGGYTF
TRBJ2-5 TRBV10-3 - TRBD2 TGTGCCATCAGTGCCGGGACTAGCGGGGGAGAGACCCAGTACTTC CAISAGTSGGETQYF
TRBJ1-2 TRBV2 - TRBD1 TGTGCCAGCAGTGTAGGACAGGGGCATAACTATGGCTACACCTTC CASSVGQGHNYGYTF
TRBJ2-1 TRBV5-1 - TRBD1 TGCGCCAGCAGGATAGACAGGGATTACAATGAGCAGTTCTTC CASRIDRDYNEQFF
TRBJ2-5 TRBV25-1 once TRBD1 TGTGCCAGCACCAAAGGGGGACAGTCCTCATATGGCCAGTACTTC CASTKGGQSSYGQYF
TRBJ2-3 TRBV9 - - TGTGCCAGCAGCGTAGCTCTAGTGGCAGATACGCAGTATTTT CASSVALVADTQYF
TRBJ2-7 TRBV11-2 few TRBD1 TGTGCCAGCACCCTTGGACAGGGAATCTCCGAGCAGTACTTC CASTLGQGISEQYF
TRBJ2-7 TRBV10-2 - TRBD1 TGCGCCAGCAGGGGACAGGGGCCGGGCTCGGTGGGCGAGCAGTACTTC CASRGQGPGSVGEQYF
TRBJ2-1 TRBV2 - TRBD2 TGTGCCAGCAGAGGGACTAGCGGATACAATGAGCAGTTCTTC CASRGTSGYNEQFF
TRBJ2-7 TRBV6-6 once - TGTGCCAGCAGTCCCCCCCCGGGTAACGAGCAGTACTTC CASSPPPGNEQYF
TRBJ2-3 TRBV5-8 - - TGTGCCAGCAGCTTGGGGGGGGACCTGATACTGGGTACGCAGTATTTT CASSLGGDLILGTQYF
TRBJ2-1 TRBV19 few - TGTGCCAGTAGTATCCGAGACAGTCTTGAGCAGTTCTTC CASSIRDSLEQFF
TRBJ1-2 TRBV11-2 few - TGTGCCAGCAGCGCCGGGACACGCTATGGCTACACCTTC CASSAGTRYGYTF
TRBJ2-7 TRBV18 once - TGTGCCAGCTCACCGGGGGAGGTCGAGCAGTACTTC CASSPGEVEQYF
TRBJ1-2 TRBV19 - - TGTGCCAGTACTCCCTCCCCGGGGGGCACTGGTGGCTACACCTTC CASTPSPGGTGGYTF
TRBJ1-6 TRBV19 few - TGTGCCAGTAGTTGGGGGGTATCAGATAATTCACCCCTCCACTTT CASSWGVSDNSPLHF
TRBJ1-5 TRBV7-9 - TRBD1 TGTGCCAGCAGCAGGGGACAGGGTGAAAAGAATCAGCCCCAGCATTTT CASSRGQGEKNQPQHF
TRBJ1-1 TRBV15 few - TGTGCCACCAGCAGACAGGGGAACACTGAAGCTTTCTTT CATSRQGNTEAFF
TRBJ1-4 TRBV10-2 - - TGCGCCAGCAGTGAGTGGACAGCTAATGAAAAACTGTTTTTT CASSEWTANEKLFF
TRBJ2-5 TRBV2 few - TGTGCCAGCAGTGATGGAACTAGGAGAAAGACCCAGTACTTC CASSDGTRRKTQYF
TRBJ1-2 TRBV6-5 - - TGTGCCAGCAGTTACCTGACGACCCCTAACTATGGCTACACCTTC CASSYLTTPNYGYTF
TRBJ2-5 TRBV5-1 - - TGCGCCAGCAGCTACAACCTGGGAGAGACCCAGTACTTC CASSYNLGETQYF
TRBJ1-1 TRBV4-1 - TRBD1 TGCGCCAGCAGCCAAGATGTAGGCAGGGGGCTAGGGGCTTTCTTT CASSQDVGRGLGAFF
TRBJ2-3 TRBV29-1 - TRBD1 TGCAGCGTTAGGGGGCGGGCCACAGATACGCAGTATTTT CSVRGRATDTQYF
TRBJ1-2 TRBV4-1 - - TGCGCCAGCAGCCACGGACAGACCGGCAACTATGGCTACACCTTC CASSHGQTGNYGYTF
TRBJ2-3 TRBV1 - - TGCACCAGCAGGCTATCTAGAAATACGCAGTATTTT CTSRLSRNTQYF
TRBJ2-7 TRBV6-1 once - TGTGCCAGCAGTGAAGGGCAGTCTCTCGGGCAGTACTTC CASSEGQSLGQYF
TRBJ1-6 TRBV5-1 - - TGCGCCAGTAAGGGACGGGAGAATTCACCCCTCCACTTT CASKGRENSPLHF
TRBJ2-7 TRBV19 - - TGTGCCAGTAGTATTGGAGGGGGAGTCTACGAGCAGTACTTC CASSIGGGVYEQYF
TRBJ1-1 TRBV5-5 medium-sized - TGTGCCAGCAGCTTTGCGGGGCCGCGGTCGAACACTGAAGCTTTCTTT CASSFAGPRSNTEAFF
TRBJ1-3 TRBV15 - - TGTGCCACCAGCAGAGATTTGGGCAGCTCTGGAAACACCATATATTTT CATSRDLGSSGNTIYF
TRBJ1-5 TRBV19 - - TGTGCCAGTAGTCCCGGGGCCGGACAGCCCCAGCATTTT CASSPGAGQPQHF
TRBJ1-4 TRBV7-8 - - TGTGCCAGCAGCTTGCGGGGGGCGTTTAATGAAAAACTGTTTTTT CASSLRGAFNEKLFF
TRBJ1-2 TRBV29-1 - TRBD1 TGCAGCGTCGAGGACAGGGTGCTGGGCTACACCTTC CSVEDRVLGYTF
TRBJ1-1 TRBV11-3 - TRBD1 TGTGCCAGCAGCTTCCGGACAGGGCAGGGTGAAGCTTTCTTT CASSFRTGQGEAFF
TRBJ2-2 TRBV5-6 - TRBD2 TGTGCCAGCAGCTTGGTGTTGACTAGCGGGGGTGGAGCCGGGGAGCTGTTTTTT CASSLVLTSGGGAGELFF
TRBJ1-2 TRBV5-4 - - TGTGCCAGCAGCTTACCACGGAGGTCCTATGGCTACACCTTC CASSLPRRSYGYTF
TRBJ1-6 TRBV5-1 - TRBD1 TGCGCCAGCAGTTGGGGAGGGACAGGGGATAATTCACCCCTCCACTTT CASSWGGTGDNSPLHF
TRBJ2-5 TRBV29-1 - TRBD2 TGCAGCGTTGAGGGGCTAGCGGGGGGGCCTCGAGAGACCCAGTACTTC CSVEGLAGGPRETQYF
TRBJ1-1 TRBV7-2 - - TGTGCCAGCAGCTTATACGGTGGGAACACTGAAGCTTTCTTT CASSLYGGNTEAFF
TRBJ1-2 TRBV4-2 - - TGTGCCAGCAGCCAAGATTCCCTTACAGGAGCTAACTATGGCTACACCTTC CASSQDSLTGANYGYTF
TRBJ1-1 TRBV6-6 few - TGTGCCAGCAGTTACGCAAACAGTGAAGCTTTCTTT CASSYANSEAFF
TRBJ2-3 TRBV30 - - TGTGCCTGGACCGAACAGGGAGTAGATACGCAGTATTTT CAWTEQGVDTQYF
TRBJ1-6 TRBV12-5 - - TGTGCTAGTGGACAGGGCCAATATTCACCCCTCCACTTT CASGQGQYSPLHF
TRBJ1-6 TRBV30 once - TGTGCCTGGGCCCCCCCCGCGACGCTGACCCTCCACTTT CAWAPPATLTLHF
TRBJ2-3 TRBV2 - TRBD2 TGTGCCAGCAGTGGGGACTACACAGATACGCAGTATTTT CASSGDYTDTQYF